What follows are 9 T cell receptor beta chains derived from one specimen sequenced in a study of blood T cell repertoires in COVID-19. TCRdb's table, derived via immunoSEQ multiplex PCR, lists solely in-frame clones and lacks some. The table lists 90,000 to 150,000 clones, roughly four fifths of them singletons. Source material: peripheral blood. These receptors were obtained from a human donor in a cohort sampled during active COVID-19.

The V gene is TRBV18, the J gene TRBJ2-1; the D is unclear. The CDR3 is 12 residues long. Trimming stripped 1 base from V and 6 bases from J, with 4 bases between. Germline CDR1 is KGHSH and CDR2 is LQKENI. CDR3 nucleotides: TGTGCCAGCTCACCACTGAGCAATGAGCAGTTCTTC. It specifies CASSPLSNEQFF. Complete variable domain (other parts from reference TRBV18 and TRBJ2-1): NAGVMQNPRHLVRRRGQEARLRCSPMKGHSHVYWYRQLPEEGLKFMVYLQKENIIDESGMPKERFSAEFPKEGPSILRIQQVVRGDSAAYFCASSPLSNEQFFGPGTRLTVL.

This clone was recorded a few times. This chain links TRBV5-6 with TRBJ1-2; a weak D match, TRBD1 (6 bases). V was clipped by 4 bases and J by 4 bases, with 20 bases between them. The germline V gene encodes CDR1 SGHDT and CDR2 YYEEEE. This CDR3 is built from 16 residues. The CDR3 sequence is CASSPTYRVESYGYTF. CDR3 nucleotides: TGTGCCAGCAGCCCCACCTACAGGGTTGAGAGCTATGGCTACACCTTC.

The chain couples TRBV28 to TRBJ1-4; a possible D gene is TRBD1 (5 bases). V was trimmed by 1 base and J by 8 bases, leaving 11 bases between them. Germline values: CDR1 MDHEN, CDR2 SYDVKM. The CDR3 totals 14 residues. The CDR3 DNA is TGTGCCAGCAGTTTATTTGGAAAGGGGGAAAAACTGTTTTTT. Amino acid sequence: CASSLFGKGEKLFF. The full variable domain, with the rest looked up from reference TRBV28 and TRBJ1-4, is DVKVTQSSRYLVKRTGEKVFLECVQDMDHENMFWYRQDPGLGLRLIYFSYDVKMKEKGDIPEGYSVSREKKERFSLILESASTNQTSMYLCASSLFGKGEKLFFGSGTQLSVL.

This clone is a singleton in its sample. The chain joins TRBV12-5 to TRBJ1-4; 9 nucleotides agree with TRBD1. There are 17 residues in the CDR3. The germline gives CDR1 LGHNT, CDR2 FRNRAP. The V and J ends lost 0 bases and 8 bases, in that order; junction bases with no gene match: 10. This CDR3 is CASGLVRLGTGSEKLFF. The CDR3 DNA reads TGTGCTAGTGGTTTGGTGCGGTTGGGGACAGGGTCGGAAAAACTGTTTTTT.

CDR3 in amino acids: CASSPPRGQGAIYYGYTF. For the CDR3, the DNA is TGTGCCAGCTCACCACCGCGTGGACAGGGGGCTATTTACTATGGCTACACCTTC. The rearrangement uses TRBV18 and TRBJ1-2, with TRBD1 matching 11 bases. Trimming cost V 0 bases and J 3 bases; bases outside gene matches: 9. The CDR3 sequence is 18 residues long. CDR1 is KGHSH and CDR2 is LQKENI in the germline V gene.

This rearrangement joins TRBV3-1 (or the pseudogene TRBV3-2) to TRBJ2-2; D possibly corresponds to TRBD2 (7 bases). The germline CDR1 and CDR2 sequences are LGHDT and YNNKEL (reference sequence). The V end was cut by 2 bases, the J end by 4 bases, with 14 bases between. CDR3 size: 16 residues. CDR3 DNA sequence: TGTGCCAGCAGCCAAAGACCGGGGGGCGCCACCGGGGAGCTGTTTTTT. Protein product: CASSQRPGGATGELFF.

V is TRBV7-6 and J is TRBJ2-2; 9 positions agree with TRBD1. Germline CDR1 reads SGHVS; CDR2 reads FNYEAQ. With V trimmed by 4 bases and J by 4 bases, 4 bases remained unmatched. The CDR3 is 15 amino acids. This chain's CDR3 is CASSSGTGFTGELFF. The DNA of the CDR3 is TGTGCCAGCAGCTCAGGGACAGGGTTCACCGGGGAGCTGTTTTTT.

J is TRBJ2-1 and V is TRBV9; D is ambiguous. Between the trimmed V and J ends, which lost 3 bases and 5 bases, there was a span of 9 bases. CDR3 size: 13 residues. Germline V gives CDR1 SGDLS, CDR2 YYNGEE. The CDR3 sequence is CASSAASNNEQFF. CDR3 DNA: TGTGCCAGCAGCGCCGCTAGTAACAATGAGCAGTTCTTC.

The J gene is TRBJ2-2, the V gene TRBV5-1; 7 nucleotides line up with TRBD1. Per the germline V gene, CDR1 is SGHRS and CDR2 is YFSETQ. This CDR3 is 15 amino acids long. V was pared by 6 bases and J by 0 bases, with 5 bases of the junction left unmatched. CDR3 region: CASKPTGTNTGELFF. For the CDR3, the DNA is TGCGCCAGCAAACCGACAGGGACGAACACCGGGGAGCTGTTTTTT.